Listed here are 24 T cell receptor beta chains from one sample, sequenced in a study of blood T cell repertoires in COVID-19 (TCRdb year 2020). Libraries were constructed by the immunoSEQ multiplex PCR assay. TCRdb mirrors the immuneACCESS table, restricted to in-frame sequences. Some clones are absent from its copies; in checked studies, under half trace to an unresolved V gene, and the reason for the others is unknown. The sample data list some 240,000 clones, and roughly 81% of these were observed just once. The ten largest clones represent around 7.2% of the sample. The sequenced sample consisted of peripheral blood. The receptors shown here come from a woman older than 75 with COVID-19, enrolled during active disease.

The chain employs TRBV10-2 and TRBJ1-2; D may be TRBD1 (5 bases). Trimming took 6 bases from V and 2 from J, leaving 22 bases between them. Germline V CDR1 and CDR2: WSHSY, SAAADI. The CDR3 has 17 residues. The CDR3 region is CASRLGPGLYGNYGYTF. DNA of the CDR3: TGCGCCAGCAGATTGGGGCCAGGGCTTTACGGAAACTATGGCTACACCTTC.

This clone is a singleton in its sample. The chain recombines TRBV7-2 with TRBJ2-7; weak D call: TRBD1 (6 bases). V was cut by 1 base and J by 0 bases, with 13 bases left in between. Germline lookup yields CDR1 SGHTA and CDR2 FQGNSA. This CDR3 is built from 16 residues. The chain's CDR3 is CASSLGAGVSSYEQYF. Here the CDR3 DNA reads TGTGCCAGCAGCTTAGGGGCAGGGGTCAGCTCCTACGAGCAGTACTTC. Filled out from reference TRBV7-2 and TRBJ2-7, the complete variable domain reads GAGVSQSPSNKVTEKGKDVELRCDPISGHTALYWYRQSLGQGLEFLIYFQGNSAPDKSGLPSDRFSAERTGGSVSTLTIQRTQQEDSAVYLCASSLGAGVSSYEQYFGPGTRLTVT.

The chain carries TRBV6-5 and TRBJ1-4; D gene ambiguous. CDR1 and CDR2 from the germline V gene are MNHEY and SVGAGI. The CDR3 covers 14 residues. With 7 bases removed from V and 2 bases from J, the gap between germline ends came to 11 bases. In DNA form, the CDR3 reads TGTGCCAGCAATAGGATGGGCACTAATGAAAAACTGTTTTTT. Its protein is CASNRMGTNEKLFF.

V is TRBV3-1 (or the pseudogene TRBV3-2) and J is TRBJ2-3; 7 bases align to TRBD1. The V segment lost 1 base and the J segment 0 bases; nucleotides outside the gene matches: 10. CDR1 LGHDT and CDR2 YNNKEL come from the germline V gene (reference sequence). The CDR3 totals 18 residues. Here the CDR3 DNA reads TGTGCCAGCAGCCAAGGACGTAGGGGGCCCCCTAGCACAGATACGCAGTATTTT. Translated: CASSQGRRGPPSTDTQYF.

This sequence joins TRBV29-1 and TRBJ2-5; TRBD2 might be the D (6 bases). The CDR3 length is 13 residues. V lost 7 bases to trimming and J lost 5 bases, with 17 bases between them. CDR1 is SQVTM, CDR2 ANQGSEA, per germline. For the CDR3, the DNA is TGCAGCGCGCGGCGGGGCTTGGGCGAGACCCAGTACTTC. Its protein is CSARRGLGETQYF.

CDR3 residues: CASSEVRSTEAFF. CDR3 coding DNA: TGTGCCAGCAGTGAAGTGAGGAGCACTGAAGCTTTCTTT. J is TRBJ1-1 and V is TRBV6-1; D remains unclear. Deletions cut 1 base from V and 4 bases from J, with 7 bases between. Looked up from germline, CDR1 is MNHNS and CDR2 is SASEGT. The CDR3 sequence is 13 residues long.

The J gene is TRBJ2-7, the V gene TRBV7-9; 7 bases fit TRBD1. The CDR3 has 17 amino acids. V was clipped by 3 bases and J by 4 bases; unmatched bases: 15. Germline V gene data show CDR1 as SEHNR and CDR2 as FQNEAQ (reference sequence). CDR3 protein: CASSFGDRKLGVYEQYF. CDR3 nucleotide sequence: TGTGCCAGCAGCTTTGGGGACAGAAAGCTCGGGGTTTACGAGCAGTACTTC.

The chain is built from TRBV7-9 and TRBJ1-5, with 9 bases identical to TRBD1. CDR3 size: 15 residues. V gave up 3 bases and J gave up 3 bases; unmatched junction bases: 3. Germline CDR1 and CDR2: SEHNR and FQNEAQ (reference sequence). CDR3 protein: CASSLGQGVNQPQHF. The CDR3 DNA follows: TGTGCCAGCAGCTTGGGACAGGGAGTCAATCAGCCCCAGCATTTT.

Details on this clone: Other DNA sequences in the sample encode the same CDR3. CDR3 sequence reads: CASSPQGDYGYTF. CDR3 in DNA: TGTGCCAGCTCACCACAGGGAGACTATGGCTACACCTTC. The chain joins TRBV18 to TRBJ1-2; D is unresolved. Germline V gene sequence: CDR1 KGHSH, CDR2 LQKENI. The CDR3 contains 13 residues. V was cut by 1 base and J by 3 bases, with 6 bases left in between.

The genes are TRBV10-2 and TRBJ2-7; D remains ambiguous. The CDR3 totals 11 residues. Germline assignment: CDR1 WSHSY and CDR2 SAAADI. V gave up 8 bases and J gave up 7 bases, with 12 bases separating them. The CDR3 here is CASGQRREQYF. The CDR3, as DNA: TGCGCCAGCGGTCAGCGTCGGGAGCAGTACTTC.

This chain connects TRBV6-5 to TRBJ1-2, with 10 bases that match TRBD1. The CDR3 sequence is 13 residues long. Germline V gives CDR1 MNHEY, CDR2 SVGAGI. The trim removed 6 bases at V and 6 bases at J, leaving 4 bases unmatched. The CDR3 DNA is TGTGCCAGCAGCCCGGGACAGGGGAATGGCTACACCTTC. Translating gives CASSPGQGNGYTF.

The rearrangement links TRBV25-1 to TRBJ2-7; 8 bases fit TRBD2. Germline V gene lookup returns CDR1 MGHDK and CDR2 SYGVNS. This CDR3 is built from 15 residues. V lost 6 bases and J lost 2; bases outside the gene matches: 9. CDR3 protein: CASRDPTRGAYEQYF. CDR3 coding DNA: TGTGCCAGCAGGGATCCTACGCGGGGGGCCTACGAGCAGTACTTC.

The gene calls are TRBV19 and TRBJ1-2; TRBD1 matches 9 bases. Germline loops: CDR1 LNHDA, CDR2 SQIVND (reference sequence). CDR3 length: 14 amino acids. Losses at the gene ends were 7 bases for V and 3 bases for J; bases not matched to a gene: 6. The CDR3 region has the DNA TGTGCCAGTACTCCAGACAGGGGGGACTATGGCTACACCTTC. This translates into CASTPDRGDYGYTF. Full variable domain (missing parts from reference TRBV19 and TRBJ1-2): DGGITQSPKYLFRKEGQNVTLSCEQNLNHDAMYWYRQDPGQGLRLIYYSQIVNDFQKGDIAEGYSVSREKKESFPLTVTSAQKNPTAFYLCASTPDRGDYGYTFGSGTRLTVV.

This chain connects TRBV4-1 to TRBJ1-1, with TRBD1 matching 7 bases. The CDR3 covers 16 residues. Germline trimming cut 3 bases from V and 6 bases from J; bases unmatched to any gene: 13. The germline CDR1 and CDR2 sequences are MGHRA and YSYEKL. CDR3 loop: CASSHEPATGSPEAFF. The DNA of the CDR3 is TGCGCCAGCAGCCATGAACCGGCGACAGGGTCTCCTGAAGCTTTCTTT.

The CDR3 loop reads CASSFYRAYNEKLFF. The CDR3 DNA is TGTGCCAGCAGTTTTTACAGGGCCTACAATGAAAAACTGTTTTTT. The chain has TRBV6-5 and TRBJ1-4; possibly TRBD1 for D (6 bases). V was clipped by 4 bases and J by 5 bases, with 14 bases between them. The CDR3 extends over 15 amino acids. Germline V lookup: CDR1 MNHEY, CDR2 SVGAGI.

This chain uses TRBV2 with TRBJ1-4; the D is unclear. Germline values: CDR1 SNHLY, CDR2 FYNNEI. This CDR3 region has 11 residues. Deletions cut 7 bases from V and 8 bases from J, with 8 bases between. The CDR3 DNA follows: TGTGCCAGCACTTTGAGGGAAAAACTGTTTTTT. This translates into CASTLREKLFF.

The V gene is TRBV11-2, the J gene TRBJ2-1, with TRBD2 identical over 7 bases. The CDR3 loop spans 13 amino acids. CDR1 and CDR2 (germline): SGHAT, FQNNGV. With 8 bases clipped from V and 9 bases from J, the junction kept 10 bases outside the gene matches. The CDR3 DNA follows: TGTGCCAGCTCTCGTACTAGCGTAGCTGAGCAGTTCTTC. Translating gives CASSRTSVAEQFF.

The CDR3 coding sequence is TGTGCCAGCAGCGCCACAGGGAGCTCCTACAATGAGCAGTTCTTC. The encoded protein is CASSATGSSYNEQFF. The gene calls are TRBV9 and TRBJ2-1; D might be TRBD1 (6 bases). CDR3 length: 15 residues. Between the trimmed V and J ends, which lost 3 bases and 0 bases, there was a span of 10 bases. Germline CDR1 SGDLS, CDR2 YYNGEE.

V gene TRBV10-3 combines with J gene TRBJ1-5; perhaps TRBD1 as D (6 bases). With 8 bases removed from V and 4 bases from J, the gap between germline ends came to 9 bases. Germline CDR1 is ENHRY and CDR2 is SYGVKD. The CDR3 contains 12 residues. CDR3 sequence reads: CAIGQPNQPQHF. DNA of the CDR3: TGTGCCATCGGACAGCCTAATCAGCCCCAGCATTTT.

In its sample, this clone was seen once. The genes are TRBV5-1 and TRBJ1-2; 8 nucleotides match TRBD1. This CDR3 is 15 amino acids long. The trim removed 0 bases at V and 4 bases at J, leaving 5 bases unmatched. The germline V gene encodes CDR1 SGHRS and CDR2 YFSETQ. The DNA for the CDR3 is TGCGCCAGCAGCTTGGAGGGGCAGGGGGCCTATGGCTACACCTTC. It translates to CASSLEGQGAYGYTF.

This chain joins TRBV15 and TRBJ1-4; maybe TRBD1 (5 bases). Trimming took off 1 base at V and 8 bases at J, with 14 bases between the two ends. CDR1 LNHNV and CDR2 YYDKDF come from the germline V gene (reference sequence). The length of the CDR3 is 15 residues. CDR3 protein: CATSRGRGIGEKLFF. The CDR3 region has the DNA TGTGCCACCAGCAGAGGGCGGGGGATAGGGGAAAAACTGTTTTTT.

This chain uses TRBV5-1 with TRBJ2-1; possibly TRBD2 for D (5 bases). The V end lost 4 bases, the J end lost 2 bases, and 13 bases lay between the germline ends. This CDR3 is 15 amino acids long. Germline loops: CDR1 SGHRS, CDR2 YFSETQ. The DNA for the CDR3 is TGCGCCAGCAGCGCACTCGGACTTACCTACAATGAGCAGTTCTTC. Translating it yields CASSALGLTYNEQFF.

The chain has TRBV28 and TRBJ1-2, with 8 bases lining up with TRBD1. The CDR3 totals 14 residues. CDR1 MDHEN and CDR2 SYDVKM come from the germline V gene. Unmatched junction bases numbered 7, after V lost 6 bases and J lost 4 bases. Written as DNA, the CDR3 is TGTGCCAGCAGCACTGACAGGGGCTTCTATGGCTACACCTTC. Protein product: CASSTDRGFYGYTF.

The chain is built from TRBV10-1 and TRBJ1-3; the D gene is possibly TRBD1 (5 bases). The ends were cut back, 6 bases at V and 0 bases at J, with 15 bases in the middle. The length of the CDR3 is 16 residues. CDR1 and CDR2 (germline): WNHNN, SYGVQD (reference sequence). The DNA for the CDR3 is TGCGCCAGCAGCGACAGTCAAGCCCTCTCTGGAAACACCATATATTTT. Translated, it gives CASSDSQALSGNTIYF.